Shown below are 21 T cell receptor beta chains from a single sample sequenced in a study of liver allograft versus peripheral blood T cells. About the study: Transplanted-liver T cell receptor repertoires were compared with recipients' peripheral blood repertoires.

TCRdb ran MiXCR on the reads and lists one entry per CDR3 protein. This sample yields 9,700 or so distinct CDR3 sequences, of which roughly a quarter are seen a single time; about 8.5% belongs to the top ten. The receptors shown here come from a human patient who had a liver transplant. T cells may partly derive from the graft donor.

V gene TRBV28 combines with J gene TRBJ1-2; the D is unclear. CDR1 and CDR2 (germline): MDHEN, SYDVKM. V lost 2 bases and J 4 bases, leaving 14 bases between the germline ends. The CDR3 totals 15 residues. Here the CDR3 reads CASSLQLDSVYGYTF. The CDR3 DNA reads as TGTGCCAGCAGTTTACAACTGGACTCTGTCTATGGCTACACCTTC.

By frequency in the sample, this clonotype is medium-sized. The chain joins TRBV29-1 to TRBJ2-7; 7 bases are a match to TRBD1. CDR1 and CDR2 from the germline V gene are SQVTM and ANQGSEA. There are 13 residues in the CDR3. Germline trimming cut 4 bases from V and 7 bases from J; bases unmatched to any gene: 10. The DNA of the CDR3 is TGCAGCGTTGTTTCCCCAGGGGGTTGGGAGCAGTACTTC. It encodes CSVVSPGGWEQYF.

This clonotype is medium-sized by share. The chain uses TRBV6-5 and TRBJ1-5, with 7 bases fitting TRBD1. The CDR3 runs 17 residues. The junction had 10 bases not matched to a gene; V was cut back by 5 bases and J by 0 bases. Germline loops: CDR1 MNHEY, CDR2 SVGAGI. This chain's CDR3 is CASSRQGIGYSNQPQHF. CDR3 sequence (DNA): TGTGCCAGCAGTCGACAGGGAATCGGGTATAGCAATCAGCCCCAGCATTTT.

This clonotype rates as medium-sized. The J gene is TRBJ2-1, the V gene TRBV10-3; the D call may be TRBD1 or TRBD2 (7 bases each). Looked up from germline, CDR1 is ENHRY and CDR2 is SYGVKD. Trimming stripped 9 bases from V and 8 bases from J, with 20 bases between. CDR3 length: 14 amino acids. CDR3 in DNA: TGTGCCATACGACAGGGAGGGGGTTCCTATGAGCAGTTCTTC. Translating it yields CAIRQGGGSYEQFF.

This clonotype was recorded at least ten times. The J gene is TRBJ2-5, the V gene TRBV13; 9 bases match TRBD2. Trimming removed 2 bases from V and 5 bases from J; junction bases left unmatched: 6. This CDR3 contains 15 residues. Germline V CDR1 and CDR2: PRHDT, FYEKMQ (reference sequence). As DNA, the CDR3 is TGTGCCAGCAGCTTACGGGTAGCGGGGGAGGAGACCCAGTACTTC. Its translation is CASSLRVAGEETQYF.

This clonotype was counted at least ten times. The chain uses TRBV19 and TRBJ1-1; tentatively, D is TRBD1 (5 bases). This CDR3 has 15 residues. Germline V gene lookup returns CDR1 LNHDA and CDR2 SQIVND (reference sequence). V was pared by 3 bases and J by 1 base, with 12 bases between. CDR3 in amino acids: CASSMRGRGNTEAFF. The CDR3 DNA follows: TGTGCCAGTAGTATGAGGGGAAGGGGGAACACTGAAGCTTTCTTT. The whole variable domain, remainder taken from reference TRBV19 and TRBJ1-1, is DGGITQSPKYLFRKEGQNVTLSCEQNLNHDAMYWYRQDPGQGLRLIYYSQIVNDFQKGDIAEGYSVSREKKESFPLTVTSAQKNPTAFYLCASSMRGRGNTEAFFGQGTRLTVV.

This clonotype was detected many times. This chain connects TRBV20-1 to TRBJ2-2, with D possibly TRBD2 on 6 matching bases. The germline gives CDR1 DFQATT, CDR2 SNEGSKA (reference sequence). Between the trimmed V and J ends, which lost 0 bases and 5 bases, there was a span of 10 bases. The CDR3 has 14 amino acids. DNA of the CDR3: TGCAGTGCTAGAGATTGGAGGGCGACCGGGGAGCTGTTTTTT. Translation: CSARDWRATGELFF.

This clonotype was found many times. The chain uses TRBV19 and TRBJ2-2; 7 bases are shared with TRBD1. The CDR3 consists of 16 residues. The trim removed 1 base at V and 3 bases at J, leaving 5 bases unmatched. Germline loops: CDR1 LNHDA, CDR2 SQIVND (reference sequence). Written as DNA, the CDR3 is TGTGCCAGTAGTATAGTAGGGACAGAGTACACCGGGGAGCTGTTTTTT. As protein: CASSIVGTEYTGELFF.

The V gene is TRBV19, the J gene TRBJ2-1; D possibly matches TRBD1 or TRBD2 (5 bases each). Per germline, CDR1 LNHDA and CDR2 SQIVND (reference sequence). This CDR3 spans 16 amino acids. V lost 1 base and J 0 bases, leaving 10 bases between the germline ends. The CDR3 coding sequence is TGTGCCAGTAGTATAGTTGCCGGGACCTCCTACAATGAGCAGTTCTTC. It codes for CASSIVAGTSYNEQFF. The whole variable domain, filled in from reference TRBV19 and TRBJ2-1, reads DGGITQSPKYLFRKEGQNVTLSCEQNLNHDAMYWYRQDPGQGLRLIYYSQIVNDFQKGDIAEGYSVSREKKESFPLTVTSAQKNPTAFYLCASSIVAGTSYNEQFFGPGTRLTVL.

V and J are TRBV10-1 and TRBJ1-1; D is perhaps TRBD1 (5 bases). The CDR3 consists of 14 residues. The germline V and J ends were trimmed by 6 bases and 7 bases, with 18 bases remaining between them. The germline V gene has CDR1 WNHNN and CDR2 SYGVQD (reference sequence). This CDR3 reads CASRGGSLGGEAFF. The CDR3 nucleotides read TGCGCCAGCAGGGGGGGTTCTTTGGGTGGTGAAGCTTTCTTT.

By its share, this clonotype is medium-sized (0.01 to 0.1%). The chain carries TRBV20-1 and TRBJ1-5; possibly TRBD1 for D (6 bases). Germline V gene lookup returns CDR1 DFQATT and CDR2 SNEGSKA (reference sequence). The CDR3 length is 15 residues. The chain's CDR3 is CSAQRGGYSNQPQHF. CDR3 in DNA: TGCAGCGCCCAGCGTGGGGGCTATAGCAATCAGCCCCAGCATTTT.

CDR3 sequence reads: CASSLNIGGHDTQYF. CDR3 nucleotides: TGTGCCAGCAGCTTAAACATTGGGGGCCACGATACGCAGTATTTT. V gene TRBV7-3 combines with J gene TRBJ2-3; maybe TRBD1 (6 bases). V was clipped by 1 base and J by 6 bases, with 14 bases between them. The CDR3 is made up of 15 amino acids. Germline lookup yields CDR1 SGHTA and CDR2 FQGTGA.

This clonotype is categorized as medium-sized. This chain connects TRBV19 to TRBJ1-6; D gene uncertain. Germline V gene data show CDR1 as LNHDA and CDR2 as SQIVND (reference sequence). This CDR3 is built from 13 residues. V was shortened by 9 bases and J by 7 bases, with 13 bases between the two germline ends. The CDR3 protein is CASATGPNSPLHF. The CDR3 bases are TGTGCCAGCGCCACCGGGCCGAATTCACCCCTCCACTTT.

The CDR3 DNA is TGTGCCAGCAGCCCAACTATGGCTAACTATGGCTACACCTTC. Translation gives CASSPTMANYGYTF. The rearrangement joins TRBV7-2 to TRBJ1-2; no clear D. Trimming shortened V by 5 bases and J by 0 bases, and 10 bases separated the two germline ends. Germline CDR1 reads SGHTA; CDR2 reads FQGNSA. The CDR3 runs 14 residues.

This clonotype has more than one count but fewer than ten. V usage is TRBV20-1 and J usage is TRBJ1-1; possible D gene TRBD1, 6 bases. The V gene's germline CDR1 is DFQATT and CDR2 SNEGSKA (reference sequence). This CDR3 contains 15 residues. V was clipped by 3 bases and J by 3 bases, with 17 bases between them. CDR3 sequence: CSARVTGLRDTEAFF. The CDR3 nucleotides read TGCAGTGCTAGGGTCACAGGGTTGAGGGACACTGAAGCTTTCTTT.

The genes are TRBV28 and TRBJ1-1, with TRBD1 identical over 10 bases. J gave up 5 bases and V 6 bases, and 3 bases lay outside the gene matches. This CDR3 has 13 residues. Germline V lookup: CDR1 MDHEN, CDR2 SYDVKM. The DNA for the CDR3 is TGTGCCAGCAGGGGACAGGGGAAGACTGAAGCTTTCTTT. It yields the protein CASRGQGKTEAFF.

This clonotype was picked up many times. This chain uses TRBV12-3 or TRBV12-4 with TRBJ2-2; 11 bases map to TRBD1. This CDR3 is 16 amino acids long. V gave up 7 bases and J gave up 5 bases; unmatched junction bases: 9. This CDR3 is CASTNPGTGGTGELFF. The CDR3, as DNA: TGTGCCAGCACCAACCCCGGGACAGGGGGGACCGGGGAGCTGTTTTTT.

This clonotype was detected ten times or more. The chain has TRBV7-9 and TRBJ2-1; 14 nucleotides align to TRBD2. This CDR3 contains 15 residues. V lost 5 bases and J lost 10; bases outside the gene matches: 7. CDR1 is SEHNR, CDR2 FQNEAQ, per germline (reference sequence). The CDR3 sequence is CASSVTSGGAKEQFF. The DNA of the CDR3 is TGTGCCAGCAGCGTGACTAGCGGGGGGGCCAAAGAGCAGTTCTTC.

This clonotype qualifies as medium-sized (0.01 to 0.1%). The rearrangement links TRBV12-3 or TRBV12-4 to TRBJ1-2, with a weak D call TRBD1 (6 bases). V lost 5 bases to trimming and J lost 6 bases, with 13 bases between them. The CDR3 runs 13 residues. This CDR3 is CASSHYRDHGYTF. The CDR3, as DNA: TGTGCCAGCAGTCACTACAGGGATCATGGCTACACCTTC.

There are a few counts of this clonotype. The CDR3 protein is CAISVQDSGYGYTF. The DNA of the CDR3 is TGTGCCATCAGTGTACAGGACTCCGGGTATGGCTACACCTTC. The rearrangement links TRBV10-3 to TRBJ1-2; tentative D call: TRBD1 (5 bases). The CDR3 runs 14 residues. Germline loops: CDR1 ENHRY, CDR2 SYGVKD. Trimming stripped 4 bases from V and 5 bases from J, with 14 bases between.

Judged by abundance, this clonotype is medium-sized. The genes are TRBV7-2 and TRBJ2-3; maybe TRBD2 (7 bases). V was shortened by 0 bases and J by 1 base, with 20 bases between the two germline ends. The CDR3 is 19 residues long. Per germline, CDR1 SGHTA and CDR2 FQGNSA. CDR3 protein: CASSLASGGGGAGTDTQYF. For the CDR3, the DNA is TGTGCCAGCAGCTTAGCATCGGGTGGTGGGGGGGCCGGCACAGATACGCAGTATTTT.